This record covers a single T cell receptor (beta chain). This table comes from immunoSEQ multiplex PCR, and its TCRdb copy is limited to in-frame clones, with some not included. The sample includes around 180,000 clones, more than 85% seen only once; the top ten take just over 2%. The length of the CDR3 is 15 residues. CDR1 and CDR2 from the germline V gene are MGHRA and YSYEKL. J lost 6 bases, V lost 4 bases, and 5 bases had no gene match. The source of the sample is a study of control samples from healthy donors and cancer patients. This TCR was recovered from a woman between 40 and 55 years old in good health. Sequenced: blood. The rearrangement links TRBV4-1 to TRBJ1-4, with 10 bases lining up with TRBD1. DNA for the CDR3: TGCGCCAGCAGCCTCGGGACAGGGGTATATGAAAAACTGTTTTTT. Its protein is CASSLGTGVYEKLFF.